This T cell receptor beta chain is drawn from a study of Graves' ophthalmopathy and Graves' hyperthyroidism. RNA transcripts yielded amplified TCR beta CDR3 regions. HTBI primers were employed in first-round RT-PCR, then a second-round multiplex PCR followed. TCRdb re-called the multiplex PCR reads through MiXCR, storing one row per CDR3 protein. Of around 600,000 distinct CDR3 sequences listed, about two fifths were seen once; the top ten hold over 2.5%. Germline V gene data show CDR1 as DFQATT and CDR2 as SNEGSKA (reference sequence). This CDR3 has 13 residues. Germline trimming cut 3 bases from V and 4 bases from J; bases unmatched to any gene: 3. This clonotype was observed at least ten times. Certain patients, namely those with other autoimmune diseases, uncontrolled infections, pregnancy or lactation, were excluded.

The sequencing input was peripheral blood. This receptor was taken from an adult man with Graves' ophthalmopathy. The chain has TRBV20-1 and TRBJ2-5; 9 nucleotides line up with TRBD1. The CDR3 DNA reads as TGCAGTGCTAGTGGGACAGGGTTAGAGACCCAGTACTTC. Its translation is CSASGTGLETQYF.